The 17 T cell receptor beta chains below come from one sample, sequenced in a study of T cells in localized non-small cell lung cancer. Sequencing used immunoSEQ multiplex PCR; TCRdb keeps in-frame clones, though not all of them. The sample shows 70,000 to 95,000 clones, about nine tenths of them seen only once. The specimen was PBMCs, collected before any cancer treatment. These receptors all come from a woman aged 40-69 years with stage II squamous cell lung carcinoma.

The sample holds one count of this clone. The rearrangement uses TRBV30 and TRBJ1-1; D perhaps matches TRBD1 (5 bases). This CDR3 comprises 15 residues. Trimming took 0 bases from V and 7 from J, leaving 18 bases between them. Germline CDR1 reads GTSNPN; CDR2 reads SVGIG (reference sequence). The CDR3, as DNA: TGTGCCTGGAGTGTAGGGGTACGCGCGAGGCGTGAAGCTTTCTTT. Its protein is CAWSVGVRARREAFF.

This clone occurred once. The J gene is TRBJ2-5, the V gene TRBV10-3; the D gene is possibly TRBD2 (6 bases). The V gene lost 10 bases and the J gene lost 5 bases, with 14 bases spanning the gap. Germline loops: CDR1 ENHRY, CDR2 SYGVKD. This CDR3 has 12 residues. The CDR3 DNA reads as TGTGCCACCTCGGGGACTGGGGAGACCCAGTACTTC. As protein: CATSGTGETQYF.

This chain links TRBV7-2 with TRBJ2-7; D possibly matches TRBD1 or TRBD2 (5 bases each). V gave up 7 bases and J gave up 2 bases, with 18 bases separating them. From germline, CDR1 is SGHTA and CDR2 FQGNSA. CDR3 length equals 15 residues. The CDR3 sequence: CASIVSGTDPYEQYF. The CDR3, as DNA: TGTGCCAGCATCGTTTCCGGGACGGATCCCTACGAGCAGTACTTC.

The DNA for the CDR3 is TGTGCCACCAGCCCCCTGGGGGCGGGCCGGAGGCCCCAGCATTTT. This gives the protein CATSPLGAGRRPQHF. V gene TRBV15 combines with J gene TRBJ1-5, with D perhaps matching TRBD1 (6 bases). Germline assignment: CDR1 LNHNV and CDR2 YYDKDF (reference sequence). Trimming pared 5 bases from V and 9 bases from J, leaving 20 bases between. This CDR3 comprises 15 residues.

V and J are TRBV28 and TRBJ2-7, with 14 bases matching TRBD2. The CDR3 extends over 15 amino acids. Germline CDR1 is MDHEN and CDR2 is SYDVKM. V lost 8 bases, J lost 3 bases, and 6 bases stayed unmatched. CDR3 sequence: CASLRGTSGGYEQYF. The CDR3 nucleotides are TGTGCCAGCCTCAGAGGGACTAGCGGGGGCTACGAGCAGTACTTC.

V is TRBV11-2 and J is TRBJ2-3; 7 bases are shared with TRBD2. Looked up from germline, CDR1 is SGHAT and CDR2 is FQNNGV. V dropped 1 base and J dropped 0; count of bases not matched to a gene: 4. The CDR3 has 16 amino acids. Here the CDR3 reads CASSLVPSGSTDTQYF. The CDR3 DNA follows: TGTGCCAGCAGCTTAGTTCCTAGCGGAAGCACAGATACGCAGTATTTT. The whole variable domain, remainder taken from reference TRBV11-2 and TRBJ2-3, is EAGVAQSPRYKIIEKRQSVAFWCNPISGHATLYWYQQILGQGPKLLIQFQNNGVVDDSQLPKDRFSAERLKGVDSTLKIQPAKLEDSAVYLCASSLVPSGSTDTQYFGPGTRLTVL.

The rearrangement links TRBV4-2 to TRBJ2-3; 8 positions agree with TRBD2. The ends lost 0 bases at V and 3 bases at J; junction bases unmatched: 11. Germline V gene sequence: CDR1 LGHNA, CDR2 YNFKEQ. This CDR3 has 18 amino acids. The CDR3 region has the DNA TGTGCCAGCAGCCAAGATTGGGGTGCGGGAGGAGGGACAGATACGCAGTATTTT. This codes for CASSQDWGAGGGTDTQYF.

For this clone: At the DNA level, this CDR3 is encoded by other sequences in the same sample as well. The V and J genes are TRBV2 and TRBJ1-1, with D unclear. Deletions cut 5 bases from V and 3 bases from J, with 4 bases between. This CDR3 region has 11 residues. Germline loops: CDR1 SNHLY, CDR2 FYNNEI. This chain's CDR3 is CASSLYTEAFF. As DNA, the CDR3 is TGTGCCAGCAGTTTATACACTGAAGCTTTCTTT.

This clone was counted only a few times. The chain is built from TRBV9 and TRBJ2-5, with D possibly matching TRBD1 (6 bases). Germline CDR1 reads SGDLS; CDR2 reads YYNGEE. The CDR3 is made up of 13 amino acids. Trimming shortened V by 4 bases and J by 5 bases, and 12 bases separated the two germline ends. CDR3 protein: CASSFRGWETQYF. CDR3 nucleotides: TGTGCCAGCAGCTTCAGGGGTTGGGAGACCCAGTACTTC.

This chain connects TRBV28 to TRBJ1-2; perhaps TRBD1 as D (5 bases). The germline CDR1 and CDR2 sequences are MDHEN and SYDVKM. Deletions cut 3 bases from V and 3 bases from J, with 17 bases between. This CDR3 comprises 16 residues. The CDR3 is CASSLGRVLRDYGYTF. The CDR3 DNA reads as TGTGCCAGCAGTTTGGGCAGGGTGCTTCGGGACTATGGCTACACCTTC.

This chain connects TRBV16 to TRBJ1-5; 7 bases map to TRBD1. The CDR3 has 16 residues. J lost 4 bases, V lost 2 bases, and 8 bases had no gene match. The germline CDR1 and CDR2 sequences are KGHSY and FQNENV. CDR3 protein: CASSQTRRQGNQPQHF. CDR3 DNA: TGTGCCAGCAGCCAAACCCGGAGACAGGGAAATCAGCCCCAGCATTTT.

V usage is TRBV7-9 and J usage is TRBJ2-7; TRBD1 aligns across 7 bases. Germline CDR1 and CDR2: SEHNR and FQNEAQ (reference sequence). J was trimmed by 1 base and V by 5 bases; bases with no gene match: 11. This CDR3 comprises 16 residues. CDR3 residues: CASSHPQGSGSYEQYF. The CDR3, as DNA: TGTGCCAGCAGCCACCCACAGGGGAGTGGTTCCTACGAGCAGTACTTC.

The chain recombines TRBV6-5 with TRBJ2-3; D perhaps matches TRBD1 (6 bases). With 4 bases removed from V and 5 bases from J, the gap between germline ends came to 13 bases. Germline V lookup: CDR1 MNHEY, CDR2 SVGAGI. The CDR3 spans 14 residues. CDR3 DNA: TGTGCCAGCAGTTGGGACATACAGGAAGATACGCAGTATTTT. It codes for CASSWDIQEDTQYF.

V is TRBV19 and J is TRBJ2-2, with 8 bases fitting TRBD2. Germline-derived CDR1 and CDR2 are LNHDA and SQIVND (reference sequence). This CDR3 contains 13 residues. V shed 10 bases and J 4 bases; nucleotides not matched to a gene: 5. The DNA for the CDR3 is TGTGCCACAAGCGGGAGCCCCACCGGGGAGCTGTTTTTT. This gives the protein CATSGSPTGELFF.

The chain has TRBV5-1 and TRBJ1-6; D gene ambiguous. With 0 bases removed from V and 2 bases from J, the gap between germline ends came to 3 bases. Germline V gives CDR1 SGHRS, CDR2 YFSETQ. The CDR3 covers 14 residues. The CDR3 sequence: CASSLDTYNSPLHF. The CDR3 DNA is TGCGCCAGCAGCTTGGACACCTATAATTCACCCCTCCACTTT.

This chain joins TRBV19 and TRBJ1-1; 9 positions match TRBD1. The CDR3 extends over 15 amino acids. Germline CDR1 is LNHDA and CDR2 is SQIVND (reference sequence). Trimming at V came to 6 bases and at J to 4 bases, leaving 9 bases not matched to a gene. The CDR3 sequence is CASRLPGQGLTEAFF. CDR3 DNA: TGTGCCAGTAGATTACCGGGACAGGGTCTCACTGAAGCTTTCTTT.

The chain is built from TRBV18 and TRBJ2-2, with D unresolved. V lost 6 bases, J lost 1 base, and 9 bases lay in between. CDR3 length: 14 amino acids. Per the germline V gene, CDR1 is KGHSH and CDR2 is LQKENI. The CDR3 loop reads CASSVQLNTGELFF. The CDR3 nucleotides are TGTGCCAGCTCTGTACAGCTGAACACCGGGGAGCTGTTTTTT.